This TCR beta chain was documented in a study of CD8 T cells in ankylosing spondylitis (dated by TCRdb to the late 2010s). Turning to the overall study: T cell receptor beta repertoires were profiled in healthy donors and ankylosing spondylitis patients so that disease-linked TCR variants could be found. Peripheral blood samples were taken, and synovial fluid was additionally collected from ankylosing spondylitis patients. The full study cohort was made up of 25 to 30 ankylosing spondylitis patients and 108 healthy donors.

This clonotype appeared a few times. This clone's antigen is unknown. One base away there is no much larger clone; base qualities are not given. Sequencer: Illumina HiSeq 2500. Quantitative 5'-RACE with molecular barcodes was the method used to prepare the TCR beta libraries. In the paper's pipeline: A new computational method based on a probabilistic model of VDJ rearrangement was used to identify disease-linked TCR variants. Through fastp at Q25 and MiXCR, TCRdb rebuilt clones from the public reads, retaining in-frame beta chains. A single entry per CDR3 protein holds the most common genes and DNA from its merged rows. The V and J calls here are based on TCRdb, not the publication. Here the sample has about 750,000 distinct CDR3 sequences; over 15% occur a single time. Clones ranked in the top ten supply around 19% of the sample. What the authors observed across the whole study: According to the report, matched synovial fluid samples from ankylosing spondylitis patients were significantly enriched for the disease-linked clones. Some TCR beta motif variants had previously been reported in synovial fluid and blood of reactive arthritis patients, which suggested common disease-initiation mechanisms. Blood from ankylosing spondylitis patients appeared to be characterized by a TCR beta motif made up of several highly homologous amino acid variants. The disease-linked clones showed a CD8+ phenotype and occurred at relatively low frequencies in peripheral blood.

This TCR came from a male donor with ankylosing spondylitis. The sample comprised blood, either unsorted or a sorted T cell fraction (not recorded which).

The CDR3 in this case is CASSLYGIASEETQYF. The nucleotides are TGTGCCAGCAGCTTATACGGGATAGCGAGCGAGGAGACCCAGTACTTC. The sequence links TRBV7-9 to TRBJ2-5, and the D gene may be TRBD2, 5 bases matching. Measured from the cysteine to the phenylalanine, the CDR3 is 16 residues long. Only the CDR3 part of the read is kept: 48 bases, read in frame from the first base. V gives up 2 bases and J gives up 5 bases, and the segment between their germline ends measures 18 bases. CDR1 and CDR2 were assigned from the germline V gene (reference sequence) as SEHNR and FQNEAQ.